This T cell receptor (beta chain) was identified in a study of T cells in Graves' hyperthyroidism and ophthalmopathy. V was clipped by 8 bases and J by 0 bases, with 8 bases between them. Germline loops: CDR1 SNHLY, CDR2 FYNNEI. The CDR3 runs 14 residues. This clonotype was observed many times. From RNA transcripts, TCR beta CDR3 regions were amplified. The HTBI primer set was used in a first-round RT-PCR of the TCR CDR3. TCRdb reprocessed the multiplex PCR reads via MiXCR and lists one record per CDR3 protein. The table has about 500,000 distinct CDR3 sequences, around 14% seen once. This sequence originates from a young woman with Graves' hyperthyroidism. The sequenced sample consisted of blood. V is TRBV2 and J is TRBJ2-6; D is unresolved. The CDR3 protein is CASPESSGANVLTF. CDR3 nucleotides: TGTGCCAGCCCGGAAAGCTCTGGGGCCAACGTCCTGACTTTC. The full variable domain, in which reference TRBV2 and TRBJ2-6 provide the parts outside the CDR3, is EPEVTQTPSHQVTQMGQEVILRCVPISNHLYFYWYRQILGQKVEFLVSFYNNEISEKSEIFDDQFSVERPDGSNFTLKIRSTKLEDSAMYFCASPESSGANVLTFGAGSRLTVL.